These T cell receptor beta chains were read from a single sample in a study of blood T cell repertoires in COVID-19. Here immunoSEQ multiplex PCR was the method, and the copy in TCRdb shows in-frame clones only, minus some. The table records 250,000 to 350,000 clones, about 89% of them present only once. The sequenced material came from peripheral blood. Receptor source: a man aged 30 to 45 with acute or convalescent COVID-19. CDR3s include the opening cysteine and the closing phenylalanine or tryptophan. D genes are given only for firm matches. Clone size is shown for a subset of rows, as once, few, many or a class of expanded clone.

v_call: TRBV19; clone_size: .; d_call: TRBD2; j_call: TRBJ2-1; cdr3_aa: CASSIGQYGGAEGEQFF; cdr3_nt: TGTGCCAGTAGTATAGGTCAATACGGGGGGGCAGAAGGGGAGCAGTTCTTC
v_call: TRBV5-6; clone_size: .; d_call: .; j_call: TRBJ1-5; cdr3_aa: CASSSSGVINQPQHF; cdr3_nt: TGTGCCAGCAGCTCATCAGGGGTCATCAATCAGCCCCAGCATTTT
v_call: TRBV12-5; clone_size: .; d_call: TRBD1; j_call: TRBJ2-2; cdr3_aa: CASGLVPGGTGDTGELFF; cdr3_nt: TGTGCTAGTGGTTTGGTCCCGGGGGGGACAGGGGACACCGGGGAGCTGTTTTTT
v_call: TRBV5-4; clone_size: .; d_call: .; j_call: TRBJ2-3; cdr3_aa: CASSPGADTDTQYF; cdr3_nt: TGTGCCAGCAGCCCTGGGGCGGACACAGATACGCAGTATTTT
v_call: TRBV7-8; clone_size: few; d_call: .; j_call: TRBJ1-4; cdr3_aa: CASSLPGGRNEKLFF; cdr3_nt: TGTGCCAGCAGCCTCCCGGGGGGGAGAAATGAAAAACTGTTTTTT
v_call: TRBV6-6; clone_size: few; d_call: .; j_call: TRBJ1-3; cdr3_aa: CASSGGLIAGGNTIYF; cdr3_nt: TGTGCCAGCAGTGGGGGACTTATCGCTGGGGGAAACACCATATATTTT
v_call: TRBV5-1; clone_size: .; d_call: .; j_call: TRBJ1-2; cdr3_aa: CASSLDKYGYTF; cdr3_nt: TGCGCCAGCAGCTTGGATAAATATGGCTACACCTTC
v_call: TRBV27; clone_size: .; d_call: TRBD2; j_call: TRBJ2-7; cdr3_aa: CASSPGLDNNYEQYF; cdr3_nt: TGTGCCAGCAGTCCTGGACTAGACAACAACTACGAGCAGTACTTC
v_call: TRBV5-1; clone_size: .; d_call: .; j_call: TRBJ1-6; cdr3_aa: CALPVIYNSPLHF; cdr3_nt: TGCGCCCTACCGGTCATCTATAATTCACCCCTCCACTTT
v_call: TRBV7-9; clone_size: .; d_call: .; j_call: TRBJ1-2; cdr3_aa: CASSLGGGLGLYGYTF; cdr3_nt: TGTGCCAGCAGCTTAGGCGGGGGTTTGGGCCTCTATGGCTACACCTTC
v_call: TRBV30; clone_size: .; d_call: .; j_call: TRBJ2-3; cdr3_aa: CAWRKLDSRPTDTQYF; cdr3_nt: TGTGCCTGGAGAAAATTAGACAGTAGGCCCACAGATACGCAGTATTTT
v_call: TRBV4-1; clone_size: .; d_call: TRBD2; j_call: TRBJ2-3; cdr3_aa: CARAGDWDTQYF; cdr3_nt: TGCGCCAGGGCGGGAGATTGGGATACGCAGTATTTT
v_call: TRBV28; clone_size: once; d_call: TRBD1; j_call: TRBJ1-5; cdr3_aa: CASSRGTGGAGQPQHF; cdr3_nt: TGTGCCAGCAGTCGTGGGACAGGGGGCGCGGGTCAGCCCCAGCATTTT
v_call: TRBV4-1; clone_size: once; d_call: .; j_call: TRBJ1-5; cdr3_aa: CASSQVSAGNQPQHF; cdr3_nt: TGCGCCAGCAGCCAAGTGTCCGCAGGCAATCAGCCCCAGCATTTT
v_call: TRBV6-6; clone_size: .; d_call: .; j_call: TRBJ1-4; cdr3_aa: CASETIGGGILFF; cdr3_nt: TGTGCCAGCGAAACTATCGGGGGTGGGATACTGTTTTTT
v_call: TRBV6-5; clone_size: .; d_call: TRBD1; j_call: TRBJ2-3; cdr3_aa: CASSYRGPGDTQYF; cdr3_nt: TGTGCCAGCAGCTACAGGGGCCCAGGCGATACGCAGTATTTT
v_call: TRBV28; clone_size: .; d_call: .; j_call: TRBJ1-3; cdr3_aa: CASSLLISSGNTIYF; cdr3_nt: TGTGCCAGCAGTTTGCTAATAAGTTCTGGAAACACCATATATTTT
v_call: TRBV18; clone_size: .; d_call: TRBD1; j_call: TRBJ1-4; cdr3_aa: CASSPRGQEEKLFF; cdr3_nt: TGTGCCAGCTCACCAAGGGGGCAGGAGGAAAAACTGTTTTTT
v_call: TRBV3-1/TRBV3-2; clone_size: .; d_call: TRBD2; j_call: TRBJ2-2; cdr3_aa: CASSPKRERHTGELFF; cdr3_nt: TGTGCCAGCAGCCCAAAGCGGGAGAGACACACCGGGGAGCTGTTTTTT
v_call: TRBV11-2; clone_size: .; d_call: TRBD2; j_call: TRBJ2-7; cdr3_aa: CASRKTPGGSSGAYEQYF; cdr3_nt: TGTGCCAGCAGGAAAACACCCGGGGGGTCTAGCGGAGCCTACGAGCAGTACTTC
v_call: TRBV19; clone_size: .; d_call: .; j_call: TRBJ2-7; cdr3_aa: CASSMVPGTYEQYF; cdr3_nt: TGTGCCAGTAGTATGGTTCCGGGGACCTACGAGCAGTACTTC
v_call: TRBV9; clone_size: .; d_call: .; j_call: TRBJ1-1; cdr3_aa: CASSVGRGKETEAFF; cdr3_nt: TGTGCCAGCAGCGTAGGGCGGGGGAAGGAGACTGAAGCTTTCTTT
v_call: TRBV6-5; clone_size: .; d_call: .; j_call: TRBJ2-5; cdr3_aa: CASSSRHLSQETQYF; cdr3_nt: TGTGCCAGCAGTTCCCGACACCTGTCCCAAGAGACCCAGTACTTC
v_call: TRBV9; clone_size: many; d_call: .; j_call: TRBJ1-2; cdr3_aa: CASSETGREGLYGYTF; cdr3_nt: TGTGCCAGCAGCGAAACGGGAAGAGAGGGTCTCTATGGCTACACCTTC
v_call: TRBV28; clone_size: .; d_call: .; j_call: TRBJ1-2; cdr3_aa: CASSFQLQGANYGYTF; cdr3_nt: TGTGCCAGCAGTTTTCAGCTACAGGGAGCTAACTATGGCTACACCTTC
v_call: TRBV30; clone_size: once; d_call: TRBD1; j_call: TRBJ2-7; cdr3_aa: CAWRRQGTTYEQYF; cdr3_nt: TGTGCCTGGAGGCGACAGGGTACCACCTACGAGCAGTACTTC